The 28 T cell receptor beta chains below were found in one sample sequenced in a study of T cell responses to AZD1222 COVID-19 vaccine. Assay: immunoSEQ multiplex PCR; the TCRdb copy retains only in-frame clones and omits some. The sample lists some 120,000 clones; around 88% were seen once. The sample here was peripheral blood, taken on day 0 of MenACWY control vaccination. All receptors come from an adult in good health.

V usage is TRBV12-3 or TRBV12-4 and J usage is TRBJ2-1, with D possibly being TRBD1 (5 bases). CDR3 length: 13 residues. The ends were cut back, 5 bases at V and 8 bases at J, with 13 bases in the middle. CDR3 protein: CASSIGQGDEQFF. The CDR3 nucleotides read TGTGCCAGCAGTATTGGACAAGGGGATGAGCAGTTCTTC.

V and J are TRBV7-8 and TRBJ1-5; possible D gene TRBD1, 5 bases. This CDR3 is built from 15 residues. The germline CDR1 and CDR2 sequences are SGHVS and FQNEAQ. V shed 5 bases and J shed 5 bases, with 16 bases lying between them. The CDR3 is CASSPRAGKDQPQHF. CDR3 in DNA: TGTGCCAGCAGCCCCCGGGCAGGGAAGGATCAGCCCCAGCATTTT.

This clone was counted many times. V usage is TRBV30 and J usage is TRBJ2-2; maybe TRBD2 (5 bases). V was cut by 4 bases and J by 3 bases, with 18 bases left in between. The CDR3 spans 16 residues. Germline loops: CDR1 GTSNPN, CDR2 SVGIG (reference sequence). The CDR3 sequence is CAWMRAHKDYTGELFF. The CDR3 DNA reads TGTGCCTGGATGCGCGCTCACAAGGACTACACCGGGGAGCTGTTTTTT.

The J gene is TRBJ2-1, the V gene TRBV5-1; 14 bases are shared with TRBD2. This CDR3 has 16 amino acids. The germline gives CDR1 SGHRS, CDR2 YFSETQ. The V segment lost 4 bases and the J segment 7 bases; nucleotides outside the gene matches: 7. The CDR3 sequence is CASSAMGLAGVNEQFF. The CDR3 nucleotides read TGCGCCAGCAGCGCGATGGGACTAGCGGGAGTTAATGAGCAGTTCTTC.

V and J are TRBV19 and TRBJ2-5, with D maybe TRBD1 (6 bases). Germline lookup yields CDR1 LNHDA and CDR2 SQIVND (reference sequence). The CDR3 is 15 amino acids. The germline V and J ends were trimmed by 6 bases and 5 bases, with 19 bases remaining between them. The CDR3 here is CASSLRDTLGETQYF. As DNA, the CDR3 is TGTGCCAGTAGCCTCAGGGACACCCTGGGGGAGACCCAGTACTTC.

The chain employs TRBV6-5 and TRBJ1-1; no firm D call. The CDR3 runs 11 residues. Trimming took 5 bases from V and 5 from J, leaving 6 bases between them. From germline, CDR1 is MNHEY and CDR2 SVGAGI. CDR3 in amino acids: CASSRQTEAFF. The CDR3 region has the DNA TGTGCCAGCAGTCGACAAACTGAAGCTTTCTTT.

This clone was recorded once. The CDR3 here is CASSLNYDGGYEQYF. CDR3 coding DNA: TGTGCCAGCAGCTTAAACTACGATGGGGGCTACGAGCAGTACTTC. This chain uses TRBV7-9 with TRBJ2-7; D tentatively fits TRBD1 or TRBD2 (5 bases each). The V end lost 2 bases, the J end lost 3 bases, and 14 bases lay between the germline ends. Per germline, CDR1 SEHNR and CDR2 FQNEAQ (reference sequence). The CDR3 is 15 residues long.

CDR3 in amino acids: CASSYSIGSTEAFF. DNA of the CDR3: TGTGCCAGCAGTTACTCGATTGGGTCCACTGAAGCTTTCTTT. The gene calls are TRBV6-5 and TRBJ1-1; D is undetermined. CDR1 is MNHEY, CDR2 SVGAGI, per germline. V was shortened by 0 bases and J by 4 bases, with 9 bases between the two germline ends. This CDR3 has 14 amino acids.

The chain links TRBV21-1 to TRBJ2-1; the D call TRBD2 from the table was never checked on the DNA. TRBV21-1 is noted as a pseudogene. CDR3 length: 14 amino acids. In DNA form, the CDR3 reads TGTGCCAGCAGCCCTCGGTTAGCGGGGGGTGAGCAGTTCTTC. It translates to CASSPRLAGGEQFF.

The chain uses TRBV9 and TRBJ2-7; D may correspond to TRBD1 or TRBD2 (5 bases each). The CDR3 spans 14 residues. Trimming removed 4 bases from V and 6 bases from J, with 17 bases in between. Germline CDR1 is SGDLS and CDR2 is YYNGEE. CDR3 residues: CASSKAGTQREQYF. For the CDR3, the DNA is TGTGCCAGCAGCAAAGCCGGGACGCAACGCGAGCAGTACTTC.

The V and J genes are TRBV10-3 and TRBJ1-1; 7 nucleotides align to TRBD1. The CDR3 length is 12 residues. Trimming removed 8 bases from V and 1 base from J; junction bases left unmatched: 1. The germline V gene has CDR1 ENHRY and CDR2 SYGVKD. CDR3 coding DNA: TGTGCCATCGGACAGGAGAACACTGAAGCTTTCTTT. Amino acids: CAIGQENTEAFF.

This chain uses TRBV5-1 with TRBJ2-5; D not resolved. This CDR3 region has 13 residues. Germline V gene lookup returns CDR1 SGHRS and CDR2 YFSETQ. The V end lost 6 bases, the J end lost 3 bases, and 12 bases lay between the germline ends. CDR3 DNA: TGCGCCAGCACCCTAGGTACAAAAGAGACCCAGTACTTC. Translating gives CASTLGTKETQYF.

There are a few counts of this clone. This sequence joins TRBV12-3 or TRBV12-4 and TRBJ2-2; D uncertain. Trimming shortened V by 2 bases and J by 6 bases, and 7 bases separated the two germline ends. The CDR3 is made up of 13 amino acids. In DNA, the CDR3 is TGTGCCAGCAGTTTAAACGTACCCGGGGAGCTGTTTTTT. Encoded protein: CASSLNVPGELFF.

The genes are TRBV10-3 and TRBJ1-6; the D is unclear. Germline CDR1 ENHRY, CDR2 SYGVKD. This CDR3 contains 14 residues. The V gene lost 4 bases and the J gene lost 6 bases, with 10 bases spanning the gap. Here the CDR3 reads CAISAQVVNSPLHF. The CDR3 nucleotides are TGTGCCATCAGTGCCCAGGTGGTTAATTCACCCCTCCACTTT.

The gene calls are TRBV6-8 and TRBJ2-1; D call uncertain. The CDR3 sequence is 16 residues long. Germline V CDR1 and CDR2: MNHGY, SAAAGT. Trimming shortened V by 2 bases and J by 4 bases, and 15 bases separated the two germline ends. CDR3 bases: TGTGCCAGCAGTTACGCCGGACCGGTTGCATACAATGAGCAGTTCTTC. It codes for CASSYAGPVAYNEQFF.

The chain employs TRBV14 and TRBJ2-1, with a possible D match to TRBD2 (6 bases). Between the trimmed V and J ends, which lost 7 bases and 5 bases, there was a span of 15 bases. There are 14 residues in the CDR3. From germline, CDR1 is SGHDN and CDR2 FVKESK. The DNA of the CDR3 is TGTGCCAGCAACACCAATGCGGGACACAATGAGCAGTTCTTC. Translation gives CASNTNAGHNEQFF.

The CDR3 sequence: CASSERPSYTEAFF. The CDR3 DNA is TGTGCCAGCAGTGAAAGGCCCTCATACACTGAAGCTTTCTTT. The gene calls are TRBV6-1 and TRBJ1-1; no firm D call. Germline CDR1 reads MNHNS; CDR2 reads SASEGT. This CDR3 is 14 amino acids long. The V and J ends lost 2 bases and 3 bases respectively, with 10 bases between them.

Note on this clone: This CDR3 is also generated by other DNA sequences in the sample. The chain uses TRBV5-1 and TRBJ1-5, with 7 positions matching TRBD1. The CDR3 spans 15 residues. Per germline, CDR1 SGHRS and CDR2 YFSETQ. V shed 2 bases, J shed 0 bases, and the junction held 2 bases outside the gene matches. The CDR3 DNA sequence: TGCGCCAGCAGCTTAGAGGGGGCTAGCAATCAGCCCCAGCATTTT. Its protein product is CASSLEGASNQPQHF.

The chain carries TRBV6-5 and TRBJ2-7; TRBD2 agrees at 8 bases. Germline values: CDR1 MNHEY, CDR2 SVGAGI. CDR3 length: 15 amino acids. Trimming cost V 0 bases and J 7 bases; bases outside gene matches: 8. DNA of the CDR3: TGTGCCAGCAGTTACTCGACTAGCGTTTCCTTTGAGCAGTACTTC. This translates into CASSYSTSVSFEQYF.

The chain joins TRBV24-1 to TRBJ2-2; D is possibly TRBD1 (6 bases). V was clipped by 6 bases and J by 0 bases, with 10 bases between them. The CDR3 consists of 15 residues. Germline assignment: CDR1 KGHDR and CDR2 SFDVKD. For the CDR3, the DNA is TGTGCCACCAGTAGGACAGAGGCGAACACCGGGGAGCTGTTTTTT. Its translation is CATSRTEANTGELFF.

The chain links TRBV2 to TRBJ1-5; D may be TRBD1 (5 bases). The CDR3 has 13 residues. CDR1 is SNHLY and CDR2 is FYNNEI in the germline V gene. Trimming shortened V by 7 bases and J by 4 bases, and 11 bases separated the two germline ends. The CDR3, as DNA: TGTGCCAGCAACCGAGAGGGGAATCAGCCCCAGCATTTT. It translates to CASNREGNQPQHF.

V gene TRBV14 combines with J gene TRBJ2-1; TRBD1 agrees at 10 bases. The germline CDR1 and CDR2 sequences are SGHDN and FVKESK. This CDR3 contains 14 residues. The ends lost 4 bases at V and 10 bases at J; junction bases unmatched: 7. The CDR3 DNA is TGTGCCAGCAGCCGGGGACAGGGGAGGATCGAGCAGTTCTTC. As protein: CASSRGQGRIEQFF. Complete variable domain (other parts from reference TRBV14 and TRBJ2-1): EAGVTQFPSHSVIEKGQTVTLRCDPISGHDNLYWYRRVMGKEIKFLLHFVKESKQDESGMPNNRFLAERTGGTYSTLKVQPAELEDSGVYFCASSRGQGRIEQFFGPGTRLTVL.

The rearrangement uses TRBV6-5 and TRBJ2-7, with 7 positions matching TRBD1. CDR1 and CDR2 (germline): MNHEY, SVGAGI. The CDR3 consists of 15 residues. J gave up 2 bases and V 10 bases, and 14 bases lay outside the gene matches. As DNA, the CDR3 is TGTGCCACCTCTATTTACAGGGGAGCAACCTACGAGCAGTACTTC. The encoded protein is CATSIYRGATYEQYF.

The chain joins TRBV5-4 to TRBJ1-3; D not certain. The CDR3 contains 15 residues. The ends were cut back, 7 bases at V and 0 bases at J, with 14 bases in the middle. Germline CDR1 is SGHNT and CDR2 is YYREEE (reference sequence). In DNA form, the CDR3 reads TGTGCCAGCTACAGCCTCACGGACTCTGGAAACACCATATATTTT. Protein: CASYSLTDSGNTIYF.

CDR3 loop: CASSAKDRRETQYF. The CDR3 coding sequence is TGTGCCAGCAGCGCCAAGGATCGGCGAGAGACCCAGTACTTC. The chain links TRBV7-9 to TRBJ2-5; D gene uncertain. In germline, CDR1 is SEHNR, CDR2 FQNEAQ (reference sequence). The CDR3 totals 14 residues. V lost 5 bases to trimming and J lost 4 bases, with 14 bases between them.

V usage is TRBV28 and J usage is TRBJ2-2; 9 nucleotides line up with TRBD1. The germline V gene encodes CDR1 MDHEN and CDR2 SYDVKM. The V and J ends lost 1 base and 6 bases, in that order; junction bases with no gene match: 6. The CDR3 runs to 16 residues. CDR3 amino acids: CASSLLGQGNAGELFF. The CDR3 DNA reads TGTGCCAGCAGTTTATTGGGACAGGGTAACGCCGGGGAGCTGTTTTTT. The whole variable domain, remainder taken from reference TRBV28 and TRBJ2-2, is DVKVTQSSRYLVKRTGEKVFLECVQDMDHENMFWYRQDPGLGLRLIYFSYDVKMKEKGDIPEGYSVSREKKERFSLILESASTNQTSMYLCASSLLGQGNAGELFFGEGSRLTVL.

V usage is TRBV6-7 and J usage is TRBJ2-5; possible D gene TRBD2, 5 bases. TRBV6-7 is classed as an ORF, of uncertain function. The CDR3 spans 13 residues. V was clipped by 7 bases and J by 2 bases, with 11 bases between them. CDR3 region: CASIDPGQETQYF. The DNA of the CDR3 is TGTGCCAGCATCGACCCGGGGCAAGAGACCCAGTACTTC.

This chain connects TRBV23-1 to TRBJ2-7, with D possibly matching TRBD1 (6 bases). TRBV23-1 is reported as an ORF; its role is uncertain. V was clipped by 0 bases and J by 1 base, with 16 bases between them. CDR3 length: 17 amino acids. CDR3 coding DNA: TGCGCCAGCAGTCAATCGAGTTGGTACAGGGAATCCTACGAGCAGTACTTC. It encodes CASSQSSWYRESYEQYF.